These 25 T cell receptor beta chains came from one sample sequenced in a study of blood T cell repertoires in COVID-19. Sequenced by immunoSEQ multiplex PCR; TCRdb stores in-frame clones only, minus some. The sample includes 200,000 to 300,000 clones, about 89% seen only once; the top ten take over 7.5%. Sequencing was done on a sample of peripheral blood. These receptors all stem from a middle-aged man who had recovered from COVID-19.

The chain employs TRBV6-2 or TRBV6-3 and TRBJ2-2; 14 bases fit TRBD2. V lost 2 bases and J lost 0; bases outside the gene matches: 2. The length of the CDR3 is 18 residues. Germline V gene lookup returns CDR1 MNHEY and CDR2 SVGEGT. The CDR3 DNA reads TGTGCCAGCAGTTACGGACTAGCGGGGGGCCCGAACACCGGGGAGCTGTTTTTT. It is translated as CASSYGLAGGPNTGELFF.

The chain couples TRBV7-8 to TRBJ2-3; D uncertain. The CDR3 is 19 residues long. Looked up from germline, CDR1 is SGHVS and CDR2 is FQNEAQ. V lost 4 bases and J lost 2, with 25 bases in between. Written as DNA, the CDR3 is TGTGCCAGCAGCTCGCCTGAGGAAGCCTCCTACCTTCTCACAGATACGCAGTATTTT. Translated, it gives CASSSPEEASYLLTDTQYF.

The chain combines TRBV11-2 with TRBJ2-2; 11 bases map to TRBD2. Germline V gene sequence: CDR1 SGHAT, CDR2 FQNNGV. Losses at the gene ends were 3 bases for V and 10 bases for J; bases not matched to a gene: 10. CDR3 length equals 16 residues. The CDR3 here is CASSFWTSGLPKELFF. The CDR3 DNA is TGTGCCAGCAGCTTCTGGACTAGCGGGCTTCCTAAGGAGCTGTTTTTT.

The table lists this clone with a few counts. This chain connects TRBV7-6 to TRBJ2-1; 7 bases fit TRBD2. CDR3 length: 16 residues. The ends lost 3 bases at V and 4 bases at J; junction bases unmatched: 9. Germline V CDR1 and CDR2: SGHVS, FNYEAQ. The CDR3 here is CASSFLSGIWYNEQFF. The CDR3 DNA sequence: TGTGCCAGCAGCTTCCTAAGCGGGATATGGTACAATGAGCAGTTCTTC.

The CDR3 bases are TGTGCCAGTAGTTCCGTACTAGCGGGGGGGAATGAGCAGTTCTTC. This sequence encodes CASSSVLAGGNEQFF. J is TRBJ2-1 and V is TRBV19; 13 bases fit TRBD2. The CDR3 contains 15 residues. V lost 5 bases to trimming and J lost 7 bases; unmatched junction nucleotides: 5. The germline V gene encodes CDR1 LNHDA and CDR2 SQIVND (reference sequence).

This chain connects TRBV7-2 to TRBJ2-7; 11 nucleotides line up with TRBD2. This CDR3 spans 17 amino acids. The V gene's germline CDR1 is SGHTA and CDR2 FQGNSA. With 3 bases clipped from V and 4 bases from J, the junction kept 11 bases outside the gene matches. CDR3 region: CASSLGGLLAGGYEQYF. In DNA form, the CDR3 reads TGTGCCAGCAGCTTGGGAGGTTTATTAGCGGGAGGGTACGAGCAGTACTTC.

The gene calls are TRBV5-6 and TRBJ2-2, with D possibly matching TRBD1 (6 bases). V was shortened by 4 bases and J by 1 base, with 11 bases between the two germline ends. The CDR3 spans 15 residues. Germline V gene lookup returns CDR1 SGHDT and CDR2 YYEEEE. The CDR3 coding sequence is TGTGCCAGCAGCCAACCGGGACAGAACACCGGGGAGCTGTTTTTT. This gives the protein CASSQPGQNTGELFF.

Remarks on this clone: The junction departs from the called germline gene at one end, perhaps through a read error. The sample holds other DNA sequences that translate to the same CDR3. CDR3 sequence: CASSLGQNTEAFF. The CDR3 region has the DNA TGTGCCAGCAGTTTAGGACAGAACACTGAAGCTTTCTTT. V usage is TRBV7-9 and J usage is TRBJ1-1; tentative D call: TRBD1 (5 bases). This CDR3 contains 13 residues. Germline CDR1 SEHNR, CDR2 FQNEAQ (reference sequence).

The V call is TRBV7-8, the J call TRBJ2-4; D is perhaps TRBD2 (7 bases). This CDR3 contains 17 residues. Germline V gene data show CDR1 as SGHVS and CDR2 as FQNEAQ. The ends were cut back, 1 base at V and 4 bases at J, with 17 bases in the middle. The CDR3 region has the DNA TGTGCCAGCAGCTTAGAGGGGGGCACTAGCGTAAAAAACATTCAGTACTTC. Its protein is CASSLEGGTSVKNIQYF.

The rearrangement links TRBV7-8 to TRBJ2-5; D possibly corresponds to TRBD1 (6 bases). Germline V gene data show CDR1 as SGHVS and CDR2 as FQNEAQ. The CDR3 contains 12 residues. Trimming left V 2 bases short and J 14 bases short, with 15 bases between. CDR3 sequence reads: CASSLPYRDVYF. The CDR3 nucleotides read TGTGCCAGCAGCTTACCATACAGGGATGTTTACTTC.

This CDR3 is CASRTTASITDTQYF. The CDR3 region has the DNA TGCGCCAGCAGGACTACAGCGTCCATCACAGATACGCAGTATTTT. The chain carries TRBV5-1 and TRBJ2-3, with a weak D call TRBD2 (5 bases). Germline CDR1 SGHRS, CDR2 YFSETQ. Trimming removed 5 bases at V and 2 bases at J, with 15 bases between. The length of the CDR3 is 15 residues.

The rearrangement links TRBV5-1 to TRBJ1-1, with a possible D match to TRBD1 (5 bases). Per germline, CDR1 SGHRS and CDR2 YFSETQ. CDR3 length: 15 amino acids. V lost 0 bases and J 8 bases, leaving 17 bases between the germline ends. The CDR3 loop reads CASSLDRSDWTEAFF. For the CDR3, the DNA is TGCGCCAGCAGCTTGGACAGGTCTGATTGGACCGAAGCTTTCTTT. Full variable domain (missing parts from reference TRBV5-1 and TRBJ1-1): KAGVTQTPRYLIKTRGQQVTLSCSPISGHRSVSWYQQTPGQGLQFLFEYFSETQRNKGNFPGRFSGRQFSNSRSEMNVSTLELGDSALYLCASSLDRSDWTEAFFGQGTRLTVV.

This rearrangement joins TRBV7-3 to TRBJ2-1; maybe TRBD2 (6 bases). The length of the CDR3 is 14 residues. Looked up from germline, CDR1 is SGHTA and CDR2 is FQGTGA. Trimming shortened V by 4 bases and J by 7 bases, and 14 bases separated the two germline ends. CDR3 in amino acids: CASSSAEGINEQFF. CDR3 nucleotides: TGTGCCAGCAGCTCCGCGGAGGGCATAAATGAGCAGTTCTTC.

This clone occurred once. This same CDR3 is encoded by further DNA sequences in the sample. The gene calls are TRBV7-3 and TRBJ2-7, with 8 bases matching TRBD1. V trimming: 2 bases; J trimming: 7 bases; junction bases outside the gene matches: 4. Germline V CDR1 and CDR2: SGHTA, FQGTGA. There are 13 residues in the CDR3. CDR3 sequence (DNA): TGTGCCAGCAGCTTATTAACAGGGGGTGAGCAGTACTTC. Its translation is CASSLLTGGEQYF.

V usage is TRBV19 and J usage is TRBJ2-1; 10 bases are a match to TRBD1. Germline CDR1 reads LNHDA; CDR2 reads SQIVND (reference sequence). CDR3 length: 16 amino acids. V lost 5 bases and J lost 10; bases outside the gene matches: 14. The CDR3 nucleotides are TGTGCCAGTAGTCCAAGGGTCCGGGACAGGGGAGGCGAGCAGTTCTTC. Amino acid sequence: CASSPRVRDRGGEQFF.

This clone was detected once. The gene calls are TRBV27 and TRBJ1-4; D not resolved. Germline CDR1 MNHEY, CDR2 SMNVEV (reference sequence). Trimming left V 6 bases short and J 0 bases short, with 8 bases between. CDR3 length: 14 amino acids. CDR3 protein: CASRLLATNEKLFF. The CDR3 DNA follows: TGTGCCAGCAGGCTCTTAGCAACTAATGAAAAACTGTTTTTT.

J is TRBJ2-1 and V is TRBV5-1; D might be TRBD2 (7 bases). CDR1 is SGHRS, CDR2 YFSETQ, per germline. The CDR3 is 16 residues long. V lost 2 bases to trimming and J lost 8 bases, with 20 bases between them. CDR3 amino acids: CASSFPGGGALDEQFF. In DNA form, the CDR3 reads TGCGCCAGCAGCTTCCCTGGGGGGGGCGCATTGGATGAGCAGTTCTTC.

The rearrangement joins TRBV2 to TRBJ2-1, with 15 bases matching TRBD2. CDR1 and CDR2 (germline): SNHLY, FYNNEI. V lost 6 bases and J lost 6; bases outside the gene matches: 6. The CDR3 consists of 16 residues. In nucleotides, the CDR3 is TGTGCCAGCAGGGGACTAGCGGGAGGATATTTCAATGAGCAGTTCTTC. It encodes CASRGLAGGYFNEQFF.

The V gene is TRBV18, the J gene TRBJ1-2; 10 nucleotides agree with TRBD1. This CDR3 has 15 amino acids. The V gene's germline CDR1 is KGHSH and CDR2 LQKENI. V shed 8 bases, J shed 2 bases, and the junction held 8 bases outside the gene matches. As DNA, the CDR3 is TGTGCCAGCCTCCAGACAGGGGGCCAAAACTATGGCTACACCTTC. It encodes CASLQTGGQNYGYTF. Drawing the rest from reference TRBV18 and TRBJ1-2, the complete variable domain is NAGVMQNPRHLVRRRGQEARLRCSPMKGHSHVYWYRQLPEEGLKFMVYLQKENIIDESGMPKERFSAEFPKEGPSILRIQQVVRGDSAAYFCASLQTGGQNYGYTFGSGTRLTVV.

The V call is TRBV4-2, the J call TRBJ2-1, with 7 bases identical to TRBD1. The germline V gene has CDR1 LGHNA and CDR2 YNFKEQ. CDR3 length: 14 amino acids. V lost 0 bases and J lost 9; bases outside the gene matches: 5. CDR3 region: CASSQDQGGGEQFF. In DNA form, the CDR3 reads TGTGCCAGCAGCCAAGATCAAGGGGGCGGTGAGCAGTTCTTC.

CDR3 loop: CASSLTPGLAGFHNEQFF. CDR3 sequence (DNA): TGTGCCAGCAGCTTGACCCCGGGACTAGCTGGATTCCACAATGAGCAGTTCTTC. This rearrangement joins TRBV7-2 to TRBJ2-1; TRBD2 matches at 9 bases. Germline values: CDR1 SGHTA, CDR2 FQGNSA. The CDR3 length is 18 residues. Unmatched junction bases numbered 14, after V lost 3 bases and J lost 5 bases.

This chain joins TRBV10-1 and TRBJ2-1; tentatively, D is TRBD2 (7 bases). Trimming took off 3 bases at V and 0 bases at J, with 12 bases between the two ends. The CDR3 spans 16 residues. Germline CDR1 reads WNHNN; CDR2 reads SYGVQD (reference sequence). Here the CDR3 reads CASSDLRGASYNEQFF. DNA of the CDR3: TGCGCCAGCAGTGATTTACGGGGGGCCTCCTACAATGAGCAGTTCTTC.

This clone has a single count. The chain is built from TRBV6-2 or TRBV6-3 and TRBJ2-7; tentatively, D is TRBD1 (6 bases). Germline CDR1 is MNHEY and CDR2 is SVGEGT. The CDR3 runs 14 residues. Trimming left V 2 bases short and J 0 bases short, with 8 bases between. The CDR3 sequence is CASSYRGSSYEQYF. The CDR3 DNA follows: TGTGCCAGCAGTTACAGGGGGTCCTCCTACGAGCAGTACTTC.

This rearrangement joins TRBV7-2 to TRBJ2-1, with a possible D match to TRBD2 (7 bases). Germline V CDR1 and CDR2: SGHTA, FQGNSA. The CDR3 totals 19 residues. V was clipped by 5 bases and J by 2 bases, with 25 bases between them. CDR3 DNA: TGTGCCAGCAGCCTGGGGGCGGGAGAAATCCCTAGGACCTACAATGAGCAGTTCTTC. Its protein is CASSLGAGEIPRTYNEQFF.

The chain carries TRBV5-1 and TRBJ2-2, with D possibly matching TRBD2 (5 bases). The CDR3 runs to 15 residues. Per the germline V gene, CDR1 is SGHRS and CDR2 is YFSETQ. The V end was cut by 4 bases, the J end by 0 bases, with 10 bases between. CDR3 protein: CASSGIGANTGELFF. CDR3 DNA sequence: TGCGCCAGCAGCGGTATCGGGGCGAACACCGGGGAGCTGTTTTTT. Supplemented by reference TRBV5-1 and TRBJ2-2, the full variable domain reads KAGVTQTPRYLIKTRGQQVTLSCSPISGHRSVSWYQQTPGQGLQFLFEYFSETQRNKGNFPGRFSGRQFSNSRSEMNVSTLELGDSALYLCASSGIGANTGELFFGEGSRLTVL.